This T cell receptor (beta chain) was sequenced during a study of resident and recirculating memory T cells in vitiligo. As for the study in general: Epidermis came from shave biopsies of lesional and nonlesional sites, plus PBMCs. The samples were homogenized without cell sorting before genomic DNA extraction. Study-level points and caveats: Sequences differed between biopsy sites and patients, suggesting private specificity. Clonality differed among vitiligo lesions, with no unique dominant clone.

A note on this clone: The antigen remains undetermined.

The length of the CDR3 is 16 residues. V was pared by 1 base and J by 3 bases, with 4 bases of the junction left unmatched. Germline V gives CDR1 MGHRA, CDR2 YSYEKL. TCRdb's copy holds only in-frame clones and misses some; the assay was immunoSEQ multiplex PCR. Counted here are 75,000 to 95,000 clones, 90% to 95% occurring once; the ten biggest clones make up about 5%. This rearrangement joins TRBV4-1 to TRBJ2-7; 12 nucleotides agree with TRBD2. The sequence was collected from a male donor with vitiligo. Material: blood. CDR3 loop: CASSQATSGSYYEQYF. The CDR3 nucleotides are TGCGCCAGCAGCCAAGCGACTAGCGGGAGCTACTACGAGCAGTACTTC.